This TCR beta chain was sequenced during a study of cytomegalovirus exposure and HLA in healthy donors. Both 60 Vbeta primers and 13 Jbeta primers went into the PCR. The protocol was immunoSEQ multiplex PCR, while the TCRdb copy is restricted to in-frame clones and leaves out a portion. This sample's table has 200,000 to 250,000 clones. CDR1 and CDR2 (germline): SNHLY, FYNNEI. V lost 6 bases and J 7 bases, leaving 16 bases between the germline ends. The CDR3 extends over 14 amino acids. The chain carries TRBV2 and TRBJ2-1; possibly TRBD2 for D (5 bases). The TCR was taken from a girl between 2 and 10 years old in good health and CMV-seropositive. The sample comprised PBMCs. CDR3 loop: CASRGPRVRNEQFF. The DNA for the CDR3 is TGTGCCAGCAGAGGACCGAGGGTTCGAAATGAGCAGTTCTTC.